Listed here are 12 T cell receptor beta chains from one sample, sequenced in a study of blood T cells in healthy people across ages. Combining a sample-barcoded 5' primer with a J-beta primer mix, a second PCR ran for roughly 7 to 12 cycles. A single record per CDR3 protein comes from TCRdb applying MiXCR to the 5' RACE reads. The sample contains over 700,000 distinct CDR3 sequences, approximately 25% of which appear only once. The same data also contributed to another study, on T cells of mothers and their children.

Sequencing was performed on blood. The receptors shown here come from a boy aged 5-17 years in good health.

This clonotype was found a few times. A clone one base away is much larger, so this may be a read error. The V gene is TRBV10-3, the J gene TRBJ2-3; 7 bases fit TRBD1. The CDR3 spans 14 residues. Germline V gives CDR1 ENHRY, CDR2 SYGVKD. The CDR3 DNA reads TGTGCCATCAAGGGGGCCTTTAGCACAGGTACGCAGTATTTT. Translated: CAIKGAFSTGTQYF.

For the CDR3, the DNA is TGTGCCAGCAGCTTAGTAGACAGCATCTCCTACGAGCAGTACTTC. This codes for CASSLVDSISYEQYF. V is TRBV7-2 and J is TRBJ2-7; possible D gene TRBD1, 5 bases. The V end lost 1 base, the J end lost 0 bases, and 10 bases lay between the germline ends. CDR3 size: 15 residues. Germline V gene data show CDR1 as SGHTA and CDR2 as FQGNSA.

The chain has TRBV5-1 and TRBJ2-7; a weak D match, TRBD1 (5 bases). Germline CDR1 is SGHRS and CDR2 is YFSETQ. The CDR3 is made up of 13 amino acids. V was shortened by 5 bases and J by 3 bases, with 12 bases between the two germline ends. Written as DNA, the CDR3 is TGCGCCAGCAGGTACCAGGGTGGCTACGAGCAGTACTTC. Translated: CASRYQGGYEQYF.

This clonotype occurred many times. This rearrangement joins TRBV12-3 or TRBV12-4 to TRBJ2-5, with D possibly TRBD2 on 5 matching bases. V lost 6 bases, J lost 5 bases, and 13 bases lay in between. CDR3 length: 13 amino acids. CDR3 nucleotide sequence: TGTGCCAGCAGCCTCGACGGCGGGGAGACCCAGTACTTC. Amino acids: CASSLDGGETQYF.

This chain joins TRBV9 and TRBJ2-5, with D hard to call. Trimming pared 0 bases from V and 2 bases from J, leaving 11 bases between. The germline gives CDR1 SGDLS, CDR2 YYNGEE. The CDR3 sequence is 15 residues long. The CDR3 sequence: CASSVALGQQETQYF. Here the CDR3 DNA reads TGTGCCAGCAGCGTAGCTCTTGGGCAGCAAGAGACCCAGTACTTC.

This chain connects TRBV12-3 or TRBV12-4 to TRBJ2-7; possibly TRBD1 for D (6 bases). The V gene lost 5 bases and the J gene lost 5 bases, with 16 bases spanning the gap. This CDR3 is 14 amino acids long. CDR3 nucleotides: TGTGCCAGCAGTGTAGGTCAGGGGATGGACGAGCAGTACTTC. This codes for CASSVGQGMDEQYF.

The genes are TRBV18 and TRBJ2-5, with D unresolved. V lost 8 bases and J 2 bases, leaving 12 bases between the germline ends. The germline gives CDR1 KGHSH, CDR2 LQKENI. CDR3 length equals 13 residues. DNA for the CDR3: TGTGCCAGCACTCAGTGGTATCAAGAGACCCAGTACTTC. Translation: CASTQWYQETQYF.

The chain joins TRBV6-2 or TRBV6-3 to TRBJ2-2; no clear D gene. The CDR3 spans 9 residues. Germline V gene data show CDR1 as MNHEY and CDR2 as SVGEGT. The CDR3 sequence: CPGTGELFF. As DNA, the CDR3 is TGTCCTGGGACCGGGGAGCTGTTTTTT.

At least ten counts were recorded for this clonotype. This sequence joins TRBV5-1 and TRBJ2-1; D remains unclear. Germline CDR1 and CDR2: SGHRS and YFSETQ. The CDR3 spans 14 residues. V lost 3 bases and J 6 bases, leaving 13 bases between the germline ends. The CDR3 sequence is CASSSLTGFNEQFF. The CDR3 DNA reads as TGCGCCAGCAGCTCACTGACTGGTTTCAATGAGCAGTTCTTC.

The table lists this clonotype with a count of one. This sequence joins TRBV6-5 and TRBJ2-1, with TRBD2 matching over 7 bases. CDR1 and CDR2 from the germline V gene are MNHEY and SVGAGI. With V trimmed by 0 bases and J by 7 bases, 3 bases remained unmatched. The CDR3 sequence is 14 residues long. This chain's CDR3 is CASSYSSGGNEQFF. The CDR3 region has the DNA TGTGCCAGCAGTTACTCGTCGGGGGGTAATGAGCAGTTCTTC.

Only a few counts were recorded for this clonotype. As DNA, the CDR3 is TGCGCCAGCAGCCCGGACAGGGGGAGAGGCGAGCAGTACTTC. It is translated as CASSPDRGRGEQYF. V and J are TRBV4-3 and TRBJ2-7; 10 bases fit TRBD1. Germline V gene sequence: CDR1 LGHNA, CDR2 YSLEER. The CDR3 spans 14 residues. V lost 4 bases and J lost 6; bases outside the gene matches: 6.

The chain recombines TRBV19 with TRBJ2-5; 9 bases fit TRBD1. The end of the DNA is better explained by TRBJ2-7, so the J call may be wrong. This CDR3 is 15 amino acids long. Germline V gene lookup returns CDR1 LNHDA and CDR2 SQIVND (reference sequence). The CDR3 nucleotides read TGTGCCAGTAGTATCCAGGGACAGGGACTCTACGAGCAGTACTTC. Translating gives CASSIQGQGLYEQYF.